This TCR beta chain was sequenced for a study of early T cells in non-severe SARS-CoV-2 infection. As for the study in general: It was bulk RNA from unsorted whole blood that was sequenced, and the chains were unpaired.

Germline CDR1 is SGHAT and CDR2 is FQDESV (reference sequence). Trimming stripped 6 bases from V and 5 bases from J, with 13 bases between. The CDR3 loop spans 13 amino acids. cDNA molecules, individually, were tagged with unique molecular identifiers. TCRdb redid the calling of the 5' RACE reads with MiXCR, one entry per CDR3 protein. The table lists 75,000 to 80,000 distinct CDR3 sequences, over 8.5% of them singletons, with 4.8% in the top ten. Broader study findings: CD4 and private specificities were missed by VDJdb matching, which favored anti-spike CD8 responses.

This clonotype was seen once. Antigen: not known. The chain employs TRBV11-1 and TRBJ2-5; D unresolved. The receptor comes from an adult who was a healthcare worker with PCR-confirmed SARS-CoV-2 infection or an uninfected control (not recorded which). The sample was whole blood. As DNA, the CDR3 is TGTGCCAGCAGGAAAGCAGTGGGGGAGACCCAGTACTTC. Its translation: CASRKAVGETQYF.